These 4 T cell receptor beta chains were all obtained from the same sample, sequenced in a study of T cell responses to AZD1222 COVID-19 vaccine. Repertoires were generated with immunoSEQ multiplex PCR, while TCRdb's copy carries only in-frame clones and drops some. The sample consists of 75,000 to 80,000 clones, more than 60% of them appearing once. Sample: peripheral blood, taken 28 days after the second dose of the MenACWY control vaccine. These receptors were obtained from an adult who received the MenACWY meningococcal vaccine as a control.

This clone came up once. CDR3 region: CASSLQGADEKLFF. CDR3 in DNA: TGTGCCAGTAGTCTACAGGGGGCCGATGAAAAACTGTTTTTT. The rearrangement joins TRBV19 to TRBJ1-4, with 9 positions matching TRBD1. V was pared by 5 bases and J by 6 bases, with 4 bases of the junction left unmatched. The CDR3 extends over 14 amino acids. Germline-derived CDR1 and CDR2 are LNHDA and SQIVND (reference sequence).

The chain has TRBV13 and TRBJ2-5; 9 bases line up with TRBD2. The CDR3 is 16 residues long. Trimming at V came to 0 bases and at J to 2 bases, leaving 4 bases not matched to a gene. CDR1 PRHDT and CDR2 FYEKMQ come from the germline V gene (reference sequence). CDR3 nucleotide sequence: TGTGCCAGCAGCTTAGGGGCGGCGGGAGGGCAAGAGACCCAGTACTTC. Its translation: CASSLGAAGGQETQYF. The whole variable domain, remainder taken from reference TRBV13 and TRBJ2-5, is AAGVIQSPRHLIKEKRETATLKCYPIPRHDTVYWYQQGPGQDPQFLISFYEKMQSDKGSIPDRFSAQQFSDYHSELNMSSLELGDSALYFCASSLGAAGGQETQYFGPGTRLLVL.

This chain joins TRBV28 and TRBJ2-1; D gene unclear. V dropped 4 bases and J dropped 2 bases, with 9 bases sitting between them. The CDR3 is made up of 14 amino acids. Germline values: CDR1 MDHEN, CDR2 SYDVKM. This CDR3 reads CASSSSTAYNEQFF. The CDR3 DNA is TGTGCCAGCAGTTCTAGTACCGCCTACAATGAGCAGTTCTTC.

The chain couples TRBV2 to TRBJ2-1; D unresolved. This CDR3 is built from 15 residues. The germline V and J ends were trimmed by 2 bases and 2 bases, with 10 bases remaining between them. Germline CDR1 SNHLY, CDR2 FYNNEI. CDR3 region: CASSEMAGAYNEQFF. The DNA of the CDR3 is TGTGCCAGCAGTGAAATGGCAGGTGCCTACAATGAGCAGTTCTTC. The variable domain in full, with the rest retrieved from reference TRBV2 and TRBJ2-1, is EPEVTQTPSHQVTQMGQEVILRCVPISNHLYFYWYRQILGQKVEFLVSFYNNEISEKSEIFDDQFSVERPDGSNFTLKIRSTKLEDSAMYFCASSEMAGAYNEQFFGPGTRLTVL.